The 22 T cell receptor beta chains given below trace back to one sample, sequenced in a study of early T cells in non-severe SARS-CoV-2 infection. TCRdb reanalysed the 5' RACE reads using MiXCR and keeps one entry per CDR3 protein. The sample carries tens of thousands of distinct CDR3 sequences, roughly 14% recorded once. The sample consisted of whole blood. Receptors were obtained from an adult who was a healthcare worker with PCR-confirmed SARS-CoV-2 infection or an uninfected control (not recorded which).

The V and J genes are TRBV9 and TRBJ1-1; D remains ambiguous. V lost 0 bases and J lost 4, with 13 bases in between. The CDR3 extends over 15 amino acids. In germline, CDR1 is SGDLS, CDR2 YYNGEE. In DNA, the CDR3 is TGTGCCAGCAGCGTAGTGGAAGGAGGCGGCACTGAAGCTTTCTTT. Its protein product is CASSVVEGGGTEAFF.

This clonotype was seen many times. This chain connects TRBV5-1 to TRBJ2-3; D may be TRBD1 or TRBD2 (5 bases each). The CDR3 covers 15 residues. CDR1 is SGHRS and CDR2 is YFSETQ in the germline V gene. The ends were cut back, 0 bases at V and 5 bases at J, with 13 bases in the middle. The CDR3 region is CASSLEVRAGDTQYF. The CDR3 DNA is TGCGCCAGCAGCTTGGAAGTCAGGGCGGGAGATACGCAGTATTTT. The full variable domain, completed using reference TRBV5-1 and TRBJ2-3, is KAGVTQTPRYLIKTRGQQVTLSCSPISGHRSVSWYQQTPGQGLQFLFEYFSETQRNKGNFPGRFSGRQFSNSRSEMNVSTLELGDSALYLCASSLEVRAGDTQYFGPGTRLTVL.

This clonotype was picked up a small number of times. The rearrangement uses TRBV2 and TRBJ1-1; D remains unclear. V shed 10 bases and J shed 5 bases, with 11 bases lying between them. This CDR3 spans 11 amino acids. CDR1 SNHLY and CDR2 FYNNEI come from the germline V gene. This chain's CDR3 is CATQGKTEAFF. The CDR3 DNA follows: TGTGCCACCCAAGGGAAAACTGAAGCTTTCTTT.

The rearrangement joins TRBV5-1 to TRBJ2-5, with 10 positions matching TRBD1. CDR3 size: 15 residues. V was clipped by 5 bases and J by 5 bases; unmatched bases: 9. Per the germline V gene, CDR1 is SGHRS and CDR2 is YFSETQ. DNA of the CDR3: TGCGCCAGCAGACCTGACAGGGGGCGCGAGGAGACCCAGTACTTC. This codes for CASRPDRGREETQYF.

J is TRBJ2-7 and V is TRBV2; D gene ambiguous. CDR1 SNHLY and CDR2 FYNNEI come from the germline V gene. Deletions cut 7 bases from V and 1 base from J, with 14 bases between. The CDR3 length is 14 residues. The CDR3 bases are TGTGCCAGCAAAGTCCCCTCCTCTTCCTACGAGCAGTACTTC. It specifies CASKVPSSSYEQYF.

The table lists this clonotype with a few counts. The rearrangement joins TRBV19 to TRBJ2-7; TRBD1 matches 8 bases. Trimming at V came to 5 bases and at J to 3 bases, leaving 6 bases not matched to a gene. CDR3 length: 14 amino acids. Germline V gene data show CDR1 as LNHDA and CDR2 as SQIVND (reference sequence). The CDR3 DNA reads TGTGCCAGTAGTGGCCCGGACAGGGTCTACGAGCAGTACTTC. Its protein is CASSGPDRVYEQYF.

Only a few counts were recorded for this clonotype. This chain joins TRBV2 and TRBJ2-1, with D unresolved. Trimming took 10 bases from V and 6 from J, leaving 13 bases between them. From germline, CDR1 is SNHLY and CDR2 FYNNEI. The CDR3 sequence is 12 residues long. The CDR3 loop is CATSRLFNEQFF. The CDR3 bases are TGTGCCACCTCCCGACTCTTCAATGAGCAGTTCTTC.

The rearrangement links TRBV7-2 to TRBJ2-1; 9 nucleotides agree with TRBD2. Germline CDR1 and CDR2: SGHTA and FQGNSA. CDR3 length: 19 residues. Trimming cost V 2 bases and J 0 bases; bases outside gene matches: 11. CDR3 sequence (DNA): TGTGCCAGCAGCTTATACACGACTAGCGGACTGAGCTCCTACAATGAGCAGTTCTTC. It codes for CASSLYTTSGLSSYNEQFF. The variable domain in full, with the rest retrieved from reference TRBV7-2 and TRBJ2-1, is GAGVSQSPSNKVTEKGKDVELRCDPISGHTALYWYRQSLGQGLEFLIYFQGNSAPDKSGLPSDRFSAERTGGSVSTLTIQRTQQEDSAVYLCASSLYTTSGLSSYNEQFFGPGTRLTVL.

This clonotype was observed a few times. J is TRBJ1-6 and V is TRBV18; D might be TRBD1 (5 bases). The CDR3 contains 16 residues. The V and J ends lost 3 bases and 10 bases respectively, with 19 bases between them. Germline V gene data show CDR1 as KGHSH and CDR2 as LQKENI. The DNA for the CDR3 is TGTGCCAGCTCACCTACAGCGGGGGTTCAAAGCTCACCCCTCCACTTT. It is translated as CASSPTAGVQSSPLHF.

This clonotype was picked up a small number of times. The gene calls are TRBV5-1 and TRBJ2-1; 8 bases agree with TRBD1. The J segment lost 9 bases and the V segment lost 4 bases, leaving 9 bases of the junction unmatched. Germline V gene data show CDR1 as SGHRS and CDR2 as YFSETQ. CDR3 length equals 14 residues. The CDR3 DNA is TGCGCCAGCAGCCCCCCGAGGCAGGGGGCTGAGCAGTTCTTC. This codes for CASSPPRQGAEQFF.

CDR3 sequence: CASSRGTGNMNTEAFF. The DNA of the CDR3 is TGTGCCAGCTCCCGCGGGACAGGGAACATGAACACTGAAGCTTTCTTT. This chain connects TRBV19 to TRBJ1-1, with 9 bases matching TRBD1. Germline CDR1 reads LNHDA; CDR2 reads SQIVND (reference sequence). This CDR3 spans 16 amino acids. The ends lost 9 bases at V and 0 bases at J; junction bases unmatched: 11.

This clonotype came up a few times. The chain is built from TRBV20-1 and TRBJ1-1, with 12 nucleotides matching TRBD1. CDR1 and CDR2 from the germline V gene are DFQATT and SNEGSKA (reference sequence). V lost 5 bases, J lost 4 bases, and 2 bases stayed unmatched. There are 13 residues in the CDR3. Here the CDR3 DNA reads TGCAGTGCTGAGGGACAGGGGGCCACTGAAGCTTTCTTT. Translated: CSAEGQGATEAFF.

The V call is TRBV7-2, the J call TRBJ2-1, with a tentative D call TRBD2 (6 bases). Germline lookup yields CDR1 SGHTA and CDR2 FQGNSA. The CDR3 has 14 amino acids. Trimming stripped 3 bases from V and 4 bases from J, with 10 bases between. The CDR3 is CASSFSSDYNEQFF. In nucleotides, the CDR3 is TGTGCCAGCAGCTTTTCTAGCGATTACAATGAGCAGTTCTTC. The whole variable domain, filled in from reference TRBV7-2 and TRBJ2-1, reads GAGVSQSPSNKVTEKGKDVELRCDPISGHTALYWYRQSLGQGLEFLIYFQGNSAPDKSGLPSDRFSAERTGGSVSTLTIQRTQQEDSAVYLCASSFSSDYNEQFFGPGTRLTVL.

This clonotype was observed a few times. The V call is TRBV6-1, the J call TRBJ2-2; 7 bases match TRBD2. Germline V gives CDR1 MNHNS, CDR2 SASEGT. The CDR3 has 14 amino acids. J was trimmed by 0 bases and V by 8 bases; bases with no gene match: 3. The CDR3 DNA is TGTGCCAGCCGGGAGGCTCCGAACACCGGGGAGCTGTTTTTT. Amino acids: CASREAPNTGELFF.

The rearrangement links TRBV6-6 to TRBJ1-1; no clear D. The length of the CDR3 is 13 residues. The germline CDR1 and CDR2 sequences are MNHNY and SVGAGI (reference sequence). V was cut by 7 bases and J by 0 bases, with 9 bases left in between. The CDR3 DNA reads TGTGCCAGCAACGACGGAATGAACACTGAAGCTTTCTTT. This gives the protein CASNDGMNTEAFF.

This clonotype came up a few times. The chain employs TRBV6-6 and TRBJ1-6; a possible D gene is TRBD1 (6 bases). Germline V lookup: CDR1 MNHNY, CDR2 SVGAGI (reference sequence). V was cut by 1 base and J by 0 bases, with 16 bases left in between. The CDR3 has 19 amino acids. CDR3 sequence: CASSYLGGGESSYNSPLHF. As DNA, the CDR3 is TGTGCCAGCAGTTACTTGGGGGGCGGTGAGAGCTCCTATAATTCACCCCTCCACTTT.

In this sample, this clonotype turned up a few times. This rearrangement joins TRBV19 to TRBJ2-1; D may be TRBD1 or TRBD2 (6 bases each). Trimming cost V 6 bases and J 0 bases, with 18 bases left between them. This CDR3 has 17 residues. In germline, CDR1 is LNHDA, CDR2 SQIVND (reference sequence). The CDR3 loop reads CASSTRKGGISYNEQFF. CDR3 coding DNA: TGTGCCAGTAGCACCCGAAAGGGGGGTATCTCCTACAATGAGCAGTTCTTC.

The DNA for the CDR3 is TGCAGCGCTACTAGCGGGAGGACCCACGAGCAGTACTTC. Its protein is CSATSGRTHEQYF. The chain links TRBV29-1 to TRBJ2-7, with 12 bases fitting TRBD2. Looked up from germline, CDR1 is SQVTM and CDR2 is ANQGSEA. CDR3 length equals 13 residues. Germline trimming cut 7 bases from V and 5 bases from J; bases unmatched to any gene: 6.

This clonotype was counted between two and nine times. The gene calls are TRBV7-2 and TRBJ1-6; 8 bases fit TRBD1. This CDR3 contains 15 residues. Germline-derived CDR1 and CDR2 are SGHTA and FQGNSA. V gave up 4 bases and J gave up 5 bases; unmatched junction bases: 4. CDR3 bases: TGTGCCAGCAGCTCCCAGGGGGCAGATAATTCACCCCTCCACTTT. Translated, it gives CASSSQGADNSPLHF.

In its sample, this clonotype was seen many times. The chain links TRBV27 to TRBJ2-3; 9 positions match TRBD2. The CDR3 is 15 residues long. V gave up 3 bases and J gave up 6 bases; unmatched junction bases: 7. In germline, CDR1 is MNHEY, CDR2 SMNVEV (reference sequence). The CDR3 protein is CASSFSSGAWDTQYF. Here the CDR3 DNA reads TGTGCCAGCAGTTTCTCTAGCGGGGCTTGGGATACGCAGTATTTT.

The J gene is TRBJ1-1, the V gene TRBV20-1; 7 bases align to TRBD1. With 5 bases clipped from V and 0 bases from J, the junction kept 12 bases outside the gene matches. This CDR3 has 16 amino acids. The germline gives CDR1 DFQATT, CDR2 SNEGSKA (reference sequence). DNA for the CDR3: TGCAGTGCTGGCAGCTTATGGGACAGCCTGAACACTGAAGCTTTCTTT. Its translation: CSAGSLWDSLNTEAFF.

Comment on this clonotype: A junction end diverges from the germline sequence, so it may reflect a read error. The chain recombines TRBV7-6 with TRBJ2-3; 9 bases match TRBD2. CDR1 and CDR2 (germline): SGHVS, FNYEAQ. The CDR3 is made up of 15 amino acids. CDR3 coding DNA: TGTGCCAGCAGCCGACTAGCGGCTGGGGTGGATACGCAGAATTTT. Protein product: CASSRLAAGVDTQNF. Complete variable domain (other parts from reference TRBV7-6 and TRBJ2-3): GAGVSQSPRYKVTKRGQDVALRCDPISGHVSLYWYRQALGQGPEFLTYFNYEAQQDKSGLPNDRFSAERPEGSISTLTIQRTEQRDSAMYRCASSRLAAGVDTQNFGPGTRLTVL.